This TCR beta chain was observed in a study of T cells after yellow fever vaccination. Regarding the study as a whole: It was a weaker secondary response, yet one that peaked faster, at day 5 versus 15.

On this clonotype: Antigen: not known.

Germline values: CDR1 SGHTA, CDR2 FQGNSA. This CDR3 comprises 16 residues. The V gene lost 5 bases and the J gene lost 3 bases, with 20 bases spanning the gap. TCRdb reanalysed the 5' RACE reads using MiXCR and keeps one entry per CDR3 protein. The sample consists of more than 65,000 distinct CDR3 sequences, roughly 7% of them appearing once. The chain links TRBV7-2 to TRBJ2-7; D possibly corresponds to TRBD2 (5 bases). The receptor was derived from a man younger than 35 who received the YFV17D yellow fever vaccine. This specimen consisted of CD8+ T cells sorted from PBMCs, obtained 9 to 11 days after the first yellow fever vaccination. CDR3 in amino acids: CASSPYAGVEYYEQYF. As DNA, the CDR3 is TGTGCCAGCAGCCCCTATGCCGGGGTAGAGTACTACGAGCAGTACTTC.